Sequencing of this T cell receptor (beta chain) was carried out in a study of human T cells and chemical hapten exposure. On the study more broadly: An approximately 2 cm by approximately 2 cm inner upper arm patch received 2% DPC for sensitization. Mainly, slight library volume differences in the pool made TCR yields vary.

One entry per CDR3 protein results from TCRdb running MiXCR on the RACE reads. The sample includes a few hundred thousand distinct CDR3 sequences, around 6% of them seen just once. This clonotype occurred a few times. V lost 3 bases to trimming and J lost 4 bases, with 12 bases between them. This CDR3 comprises 14 residues. Germline V gives CDR1 MDHEN, CDR2 SYDVKM. Time point: patch test 2, 6 weeks after DPC sensitization. Treatment defined: therapeutic diphenylcyclopropenone sensitization with weekly scalp DPC. Before extraction, the whole blood was not fractionated, and total RNA was taken from it. The clonotype comes from a woman aged 18-29 years with alopecia areata. Some clones in this sample may be carry-over from other donors' samples. Source: whole blood, taken in connection with sensitization to the hapten diphenylcyclopropenone (DPC). The rearrangement links TRBV28 to TRBJ1-2; D perhaps matches TRBD1 (5 bases). CDR3 in DNA: TGTGCCAGCAGTTTTGTCAGGGCTACCTATGGCTACACCTTC. It translates to CASSFVRATYGYTF.